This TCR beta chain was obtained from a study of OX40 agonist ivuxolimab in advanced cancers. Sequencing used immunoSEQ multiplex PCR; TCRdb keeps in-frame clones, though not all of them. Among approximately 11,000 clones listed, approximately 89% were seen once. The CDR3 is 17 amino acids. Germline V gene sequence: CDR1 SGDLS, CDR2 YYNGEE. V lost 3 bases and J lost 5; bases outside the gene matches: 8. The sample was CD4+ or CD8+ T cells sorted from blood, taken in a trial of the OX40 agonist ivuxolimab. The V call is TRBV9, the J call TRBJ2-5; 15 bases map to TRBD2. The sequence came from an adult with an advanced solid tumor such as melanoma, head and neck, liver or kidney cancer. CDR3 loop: CASSEEGLAGGLETQYF. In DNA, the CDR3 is TGTGCCAGCAGCGAGGAGGGACTAGCGGGAGGTCTGGAGACCCAGTACTTC.